One T cell receptor beta chain is described in this entry. Its antigen remains unidentified. At one boundary the junction diverges from the germline segment, which might be a read error. CDR3 length: 15 residues. Looked up from germline, CDR1 is SGHTA and CDR2 is FQGNSA. This entry belongs to a study of shared clonotypes between healthy human individuals. The table came from immunoSEQ multiplex PCR; TCRdb's copy has only in-frame clones and leaves some out. The repertoire holds 2,500,000 or so clones, 90% to 95% seen once, with roughly 0.14% in the top ten. Study-wide results and limits: In general, naive subsets displayed greater estimated richness than memory subsets did.

V is TRBV7-2 and J is TRBJ2-7; D is possibly TRBD1 (5 bases). The clonotype originates from a man aged 18 to 30 in good health. The sequencing sample was made of naive CD4+ T cells sorted from blood. Subset: CD45RA+ positively selected. CDR3 DNA: TGTGCCAGCACCTTAGATACAGGCTATGGGTACGAGCAGTACTTC. As protein: CASTLDTGYGYEQYF. The whole variable domain, remainder taken from reference TRBV7-2 and TRBJ2-7, is GAGVSQSPSNKVTEKGKDVELRCDPISGHTALYWYRQSLGQGLEFLIYFQGNSAPDKSGLPSDRFSAERTGGSVSTLTIQRTQQEDSAVYLCASTLDTGYGYEQYFGPGTRLTVT.